This T cell receptor beta chain was sequenced in a study of sequential checkpoint blockade in melanoma. Judged by abundance, this clone is medium-sized. The protocol was immunoSEQ multiplex PCR, while the TCRdb copy is restricted to in-frame clones and leaves out a portion. The data hold around 1,800 clones, with around 19% observed a single time. Sample treatment: randomized to nivolumab then ipilimumab (arm A) or the reverse (arm B). Trimming took 0 bases from V and 0 from J, leaving 8 bases between them. Looked up from germline, CDR1 is MNHGY and CDR2 is SAAAGT. This CDR3 has 15 residues. The material sequenced was tumor tissue (inferred from file names), taken from a patient given nivolumab and ipilimumab in sequence. This TCR was recovered from a human donor with melanoma. This rearrangement joins TRBV6-8 to TRBJ1-1, with D unresolved. The CDR3 here is CASSYSPGLNTEAFF. The CDR3 region has the DNA TGTGCCAGCAGTTACTCGCCGGGGTTGAACACTGAAGCTTTCTTT.